This TCR beta chain was sequenced in a study of T cell responses to AZD1222 COVID-19 vaccine. There are 16 residues in the CDR3. CDR1 and CDR2 (germline): MDHEN, SYDVKM. The ends were cut back, 8 bases at V and 3 bases at J, with 23 bases in the middle. Produced via immunoSEQ multiplex PCR; TCRdb's table is partial and in-frame only. The table records 180,000 or so clones, 90% to 95% of them present only once. The chain links TRBV28 to TRBJ2-7; TRBD2 is a possible D gene (5 bases). The receptor was isolated from an adult in good health. Sample: peripheral blood, taken on day 0 of AZD1222 vaccination. The CDR3 bases are TGTGCCAGCGAGTCCTTGACGGCCGGGGAAAACTACGAGCAGTACTTC. Its protein is CASESLTAGENYEQYF.